This T cell receptor beta chain came from a study of blood T cell repertoires in COVID-19 (dated by TCRdb to the early 2020s). Regarding the study in general: Samples from collaborators originated in the United States, Italy and Spain and spanned both the acute and convalescent phases of COVID-19. Subjects who had been exposed to COVID-19, were actively infected with it, or had recovered from it provided the deeply sampled blood TCRbeta repertoires that made up the dataset. A de-identified subject ID, COVID-19 status, age in years and sex were almost always included in the sample metadata. Where HLA class I and class II types were available, the types were taken from metadata supplied by the sample provider, not from assay-based typing. The repertoires were released in a freely available public database intended as a resource for research on the immune response to SARS-CoV-2. The prospective study material was composed of cDNA or gDNA derived from T cells, B-cell-depleted T cells, or PBMCs. The samples were drawn from the first 160 participants of the ongoing ImmuneRACE study and from more than 1,000 subjects provided by 6 global collaborators.

General study outcomes and caveats: The amount of clinical and demographic metadata varied by source and participant and was provided uncurated.

One collaborating source in Seattle enrolled patients while the patients were actively infected and followed the patients over time throughout the course of disease. Collaborating institutions collected whole blood in K2EDTA tubes following their own protocols. For TCRbeta analysis, collaborators shipped samples in one of three forms: frozen whole blood, isolated PBMCs, or DNA extracted from either of those sample types. A note on this clone: Its antigen is still unknown. Qualities for individual bases were not recorded, and no much larger clone is one base off.

The cysteine opens and the phenylalanine closes a CDR3 of 13 amino acids. Kept here is only the CDR3 DNA, which spans 39 bases and is read in frame from base 1. CDR1 and CDR2 are read off the germline V gene (reference sequence) as SEHNR and FQNEAQ. The germline ends are 11 bases apart after V is trimmed by 5 bases and J by 3 bases. TCRbeta CDR3 regions were amplified from genomic DNA by means of the immunoSEQ Assay, a bias-controlled multiplex PCR. Turning to the authors' computational methods: The number of nucleated cells in each sample was estimated from the amplification of reference gene primers within the assay. To quantify the absolute abundance of each unique TCRbeta CDR3 rearrangement, sequence reads were collapsed and filtered. For each sample, productive Simpson clonality was calculated as the square root of Simpson's diversity index across productive rearrangements. Not all clones reach the TCRdb copy of this immuneACCESS table, which keeps in-frame sequences only. Checked studies attribute under half of the gap to unresolved V genes and leave the rest unexplained. V, J and clone size reflect that table, while D and trimming were determined from the DNA. Recorded for this sample are around 470,000 clones; approximately 89% of them occurred a single time. Together, the top ten hold approximately 0.9% of the sample.

The source of this sequence is a man between 18 and 35 years old with COVID-19, enrolled during active disease. The sequence links TRBV7-9 to TRBJ2-7, and perhaps TRBD1 as D gene, on 5 matching bases. The specimen sequenced was peripheral blood. Read as DNA, the sequence is TGTGCCAGCAGCGCGGACACCTACTACGAGCAGTACTTC. This codes for CASSADTYYEQYF.